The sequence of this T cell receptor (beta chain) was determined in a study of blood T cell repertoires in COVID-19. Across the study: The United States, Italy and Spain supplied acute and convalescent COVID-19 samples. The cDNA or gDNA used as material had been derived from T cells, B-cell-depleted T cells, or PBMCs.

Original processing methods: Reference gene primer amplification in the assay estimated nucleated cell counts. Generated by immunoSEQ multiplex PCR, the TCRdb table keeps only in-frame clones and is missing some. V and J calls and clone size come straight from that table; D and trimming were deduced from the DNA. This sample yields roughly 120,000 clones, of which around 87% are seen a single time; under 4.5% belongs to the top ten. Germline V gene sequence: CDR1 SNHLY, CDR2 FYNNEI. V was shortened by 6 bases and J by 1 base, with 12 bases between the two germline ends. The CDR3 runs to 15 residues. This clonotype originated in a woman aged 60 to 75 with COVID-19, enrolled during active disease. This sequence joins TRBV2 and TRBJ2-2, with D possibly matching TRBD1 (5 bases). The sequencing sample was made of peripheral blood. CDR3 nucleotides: TGTGCCAGCAGAAGTCCCCAGGGGAACACCGGGGAGCTGTTTTTT. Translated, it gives CASRSPQGNTGELFF.